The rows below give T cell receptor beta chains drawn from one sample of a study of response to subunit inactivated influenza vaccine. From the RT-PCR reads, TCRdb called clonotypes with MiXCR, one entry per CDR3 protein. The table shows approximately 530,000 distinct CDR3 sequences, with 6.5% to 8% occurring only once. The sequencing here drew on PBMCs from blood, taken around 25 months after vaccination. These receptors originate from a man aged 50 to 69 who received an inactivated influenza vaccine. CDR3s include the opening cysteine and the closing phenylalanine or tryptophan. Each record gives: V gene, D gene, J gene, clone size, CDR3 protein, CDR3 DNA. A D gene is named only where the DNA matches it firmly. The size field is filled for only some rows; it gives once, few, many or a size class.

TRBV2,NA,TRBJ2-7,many,CASSERGQAGEQYF,TGTGCCAGCAGTGAGAGGGGACAAGCGGGGGAGCAGTACTTC
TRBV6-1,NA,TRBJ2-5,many,CASSRFDSQETQYF,TGTGCCAGCAGTCGCTTCGACAGCCAAGAGACCCAGTACTTC
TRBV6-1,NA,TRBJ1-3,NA,CASRTDGASSGNTIYF,TGTGCCAGCCGAACCGACGGAGCGAGCTCTGGAAACACCATATATTTT
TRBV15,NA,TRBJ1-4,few,CATSAREDRNEKLFF,TGTGCCACCAGCGCAAGGGAGGACAGAAATGAAAAACTGTTTTTT
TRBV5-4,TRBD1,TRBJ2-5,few,CASSFHRGTQQETQYF,TGTGCCAGCAGCTTTCACAGGGGGACCCAACAAGAGACCCAGTACTTC
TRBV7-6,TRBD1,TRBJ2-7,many,CASGTGNYEQYF,TGTGCCAGCGGGACAGGGAACTACGAGCAGTACTTC
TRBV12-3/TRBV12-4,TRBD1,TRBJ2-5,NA,CASRRDRSQETQYF,TGTGCCAGCAGGAGGGACAGGAGCCAAGAGACCCAGTACTTC
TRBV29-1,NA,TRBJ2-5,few,CSVSETQYF,TGCAGCGTCTCGGAGACCCAGTACTTC
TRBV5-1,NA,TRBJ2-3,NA,CASREASTDTQYF,TGCGCCAGCAGGGAAGCGTCTACAGATACGCAGTATTTT
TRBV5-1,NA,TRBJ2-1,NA,CASSLGASQYNEQFF,TGCGCCAGCAGCTTGGGGGCTAGCCAATACAATGAGCAGTTCTTC
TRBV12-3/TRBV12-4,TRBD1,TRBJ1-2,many,CASSGTGHGYTF,TGTGCCAGCAGCGGGACAGGCCACGGCTACACCTTC
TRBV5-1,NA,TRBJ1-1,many,CASRYQDRNTEAFF,TGCGCCAGCAGATACCAGGACAGGAACACTGAAGCTTTCTTT
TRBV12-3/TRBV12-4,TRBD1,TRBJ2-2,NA,CASSSGQGYTGELFF,TGTGCCAGCAGTTCCGGACAGGGATACACCGGGGAGCTGTTTTTT
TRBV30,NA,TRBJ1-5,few,CAWSSRGNQPQHF,TGTGCCTGGAGTTCCAGGGGCAATCAGCCCCAGCATTTT
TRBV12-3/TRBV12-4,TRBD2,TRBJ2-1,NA,CASSLNLAGTRDEQFF,TGTGCCAGCAGTCTCAACTTAGCGGGGACGAGAGATGAGCAGTTCTTC
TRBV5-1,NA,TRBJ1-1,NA,CASSLAWGTEAFF,TGCGCCAGCAGCTTGGCCTGGGGTACTGAAGCTTTCTTT
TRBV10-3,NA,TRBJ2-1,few,CATQGRVSSYNEQFF,TGTGCCACCCAAGGTAGGGTGAGTTCCTACAATGAGCAGTTCTTC
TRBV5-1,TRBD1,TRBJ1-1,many,CASSFGTGAGPNTEAFF,TGCGCCAGCAGCTTCGGGACAGGGGCCGGGCCGAACACTGAAGCTTTCTTT
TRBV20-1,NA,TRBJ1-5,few,CSARDLEYSNQPQHF,TGCAGTGCTAGAGATCTGGAATATAGCAATCAGCCCCAGCATTTT